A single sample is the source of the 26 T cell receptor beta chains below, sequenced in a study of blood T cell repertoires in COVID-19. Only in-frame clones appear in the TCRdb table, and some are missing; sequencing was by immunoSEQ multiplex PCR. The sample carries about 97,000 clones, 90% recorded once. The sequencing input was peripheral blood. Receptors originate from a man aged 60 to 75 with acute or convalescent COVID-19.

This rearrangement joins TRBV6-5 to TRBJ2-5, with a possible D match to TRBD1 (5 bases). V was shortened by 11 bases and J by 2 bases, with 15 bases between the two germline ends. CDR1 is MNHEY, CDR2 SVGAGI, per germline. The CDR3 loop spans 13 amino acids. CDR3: CAGARFTQETQYF. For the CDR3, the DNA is TGTGCCGGGGCCAGGTTTACGCAAGAGACCCAGTACTTC.

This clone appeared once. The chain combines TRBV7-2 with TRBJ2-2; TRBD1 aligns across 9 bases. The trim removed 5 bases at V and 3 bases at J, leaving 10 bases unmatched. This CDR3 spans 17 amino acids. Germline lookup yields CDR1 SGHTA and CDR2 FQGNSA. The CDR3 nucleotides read TGTGCCAGCAGCAGACAGGGGGGGGCTCTGGACACCGGGGAGCTGTTTTTT. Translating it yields CASSRQGGALDTGELFF.

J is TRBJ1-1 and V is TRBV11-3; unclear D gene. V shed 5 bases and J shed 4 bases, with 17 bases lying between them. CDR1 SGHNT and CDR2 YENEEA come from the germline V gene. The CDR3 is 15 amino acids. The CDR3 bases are TGTGCCAGCAGCCTATTGGGAGCCTTAGGCACTGAAGCTTTCTTT. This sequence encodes CASSLLGALGTEAFF.

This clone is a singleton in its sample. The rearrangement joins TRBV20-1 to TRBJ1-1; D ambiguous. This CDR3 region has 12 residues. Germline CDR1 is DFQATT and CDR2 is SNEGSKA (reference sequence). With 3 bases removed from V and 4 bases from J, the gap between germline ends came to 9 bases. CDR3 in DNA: TGCAGTGCTAGTAGTAGTAGCACTGAAGCTTTCTTT. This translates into CSASSSSTEAFF.

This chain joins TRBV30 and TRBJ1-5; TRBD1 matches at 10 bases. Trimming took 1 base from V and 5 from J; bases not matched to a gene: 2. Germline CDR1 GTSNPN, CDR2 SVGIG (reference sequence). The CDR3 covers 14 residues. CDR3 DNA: TGTGCCTGGAGTGGCGGGACAGGGGATCAGCCCCAGCATTTT. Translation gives CAWSGGTGDQPQHF.

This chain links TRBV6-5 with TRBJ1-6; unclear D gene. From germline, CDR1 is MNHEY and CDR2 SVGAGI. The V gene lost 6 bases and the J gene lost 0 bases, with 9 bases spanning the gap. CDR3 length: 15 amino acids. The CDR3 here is CASSSSSSYNSPLHF. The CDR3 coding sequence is TGTGCCAGCAGCTCCTCTAGCTCCTATAATTCACCCCTCCACTTT.

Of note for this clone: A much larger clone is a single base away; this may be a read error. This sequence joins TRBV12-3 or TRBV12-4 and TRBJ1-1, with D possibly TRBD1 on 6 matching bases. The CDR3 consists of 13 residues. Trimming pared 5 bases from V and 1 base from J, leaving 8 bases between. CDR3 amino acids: CASSDRKNTEAFF. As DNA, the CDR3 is TGTGCCAGCAGTGACAGGAAGAACACTGAAGCTTTCTTT.

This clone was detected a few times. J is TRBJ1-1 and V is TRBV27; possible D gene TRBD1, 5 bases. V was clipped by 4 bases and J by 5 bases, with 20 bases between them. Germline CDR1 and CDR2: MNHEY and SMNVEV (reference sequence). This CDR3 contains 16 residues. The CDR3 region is CASSSRTGMGRTEAFF. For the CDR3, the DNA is TGTGCCAGCAGTTCTCGGACCGGAATGGGGCGGACTGAAGCTTTCTTT.

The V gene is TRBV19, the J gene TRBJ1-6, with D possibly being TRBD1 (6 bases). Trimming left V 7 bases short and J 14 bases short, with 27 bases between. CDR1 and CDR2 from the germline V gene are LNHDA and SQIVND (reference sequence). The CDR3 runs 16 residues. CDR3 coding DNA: TGTGCCAGTAAATTCTATCGGGACACCGGCAATTGGGCCCTCCACTTT. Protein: CASKFYRDTGNWALHF.

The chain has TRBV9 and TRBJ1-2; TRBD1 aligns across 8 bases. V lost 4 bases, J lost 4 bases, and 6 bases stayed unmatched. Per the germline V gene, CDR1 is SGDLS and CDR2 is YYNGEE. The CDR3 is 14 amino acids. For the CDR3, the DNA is TGTGCCAGCAGCCCGGCAGGGGGCGGCTATGGCTACACCTTC. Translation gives CASSPAGGGYGYTF. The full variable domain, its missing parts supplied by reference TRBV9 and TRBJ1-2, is DSGVTQTPKHLITATGQRVTLRCSPRSGDLSVYWYQQSLDQGLQFLIQYYNGEERAKGNILERFSAQQFPDLHSELNLSSLELGDSALYFCASSPAGGGYGYTFGSGTRLTVV.

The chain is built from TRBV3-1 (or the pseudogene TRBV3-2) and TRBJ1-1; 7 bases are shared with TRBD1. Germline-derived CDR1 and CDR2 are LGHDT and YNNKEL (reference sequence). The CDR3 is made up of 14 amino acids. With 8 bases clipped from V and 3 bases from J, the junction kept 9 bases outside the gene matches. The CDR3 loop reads CASSYRGGDTEAFF. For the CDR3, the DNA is TGTGCCAGCTCCTACAGGGGCGGTGACACTGAAGCTTTCTTT.

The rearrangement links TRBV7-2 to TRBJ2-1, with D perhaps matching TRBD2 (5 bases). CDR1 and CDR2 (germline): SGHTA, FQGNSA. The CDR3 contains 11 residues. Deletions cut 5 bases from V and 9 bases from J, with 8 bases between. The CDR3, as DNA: TGTGCCAGCAGCGACCGGGGTGAGCAGTTCTTC. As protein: CASSDRGEQFF.

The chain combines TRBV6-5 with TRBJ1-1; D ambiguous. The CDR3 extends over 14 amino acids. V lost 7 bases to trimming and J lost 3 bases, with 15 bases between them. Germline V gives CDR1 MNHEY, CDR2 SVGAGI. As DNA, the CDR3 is TGTGCCAGCAAGAACGGGGAATGGGACACTGAAGCTTTCTTT. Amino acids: CASKNGEWDTEAFF.

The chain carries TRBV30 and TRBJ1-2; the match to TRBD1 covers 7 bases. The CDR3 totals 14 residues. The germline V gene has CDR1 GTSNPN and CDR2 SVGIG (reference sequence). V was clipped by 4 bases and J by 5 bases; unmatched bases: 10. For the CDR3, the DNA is TGTGCCTGGACCTCAGGGGGGATCGGGTATGGCTACACCTTC. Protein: CAWTSGGIGYGYTF. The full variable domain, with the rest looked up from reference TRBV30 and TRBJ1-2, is SQTIHQWPATLVQPVGSPLSLECTVEGTSNPNLYWYRQAAGRGLQLLFYSVGIGQISSEVPQNLSASRPQDRQFILSSKKLLLSDSGFYLCAWTSGGIGYGYTFGSGTRLTVV.

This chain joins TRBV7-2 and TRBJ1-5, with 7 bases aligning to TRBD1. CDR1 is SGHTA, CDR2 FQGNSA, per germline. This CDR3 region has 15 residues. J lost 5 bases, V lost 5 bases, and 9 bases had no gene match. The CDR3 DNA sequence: TGTGCCAGCAGCCAGACAGGGAATAATTATCAGCCCCAGCATTTT. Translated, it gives CASSQTGNNYQPQHF.

CDR3 sequence (DNA): TGTGCCAGCAGCTTTTTGCGGGGGACCGGGGAGCTGTTTTTT. Amino acids: CASSFLRGTGELFF. The rearrangement joins TRBV11-2 to TRBJ2-2, with 7 bases that match TRBD2. With V trimmed by 3 bases and J by 5 bases, 3 bases remained unmatched. Per the germline V gene, CDR1 is SGHAT and CDR2 is FQNNGV. The CDR3 loop spans 14 amino acids.

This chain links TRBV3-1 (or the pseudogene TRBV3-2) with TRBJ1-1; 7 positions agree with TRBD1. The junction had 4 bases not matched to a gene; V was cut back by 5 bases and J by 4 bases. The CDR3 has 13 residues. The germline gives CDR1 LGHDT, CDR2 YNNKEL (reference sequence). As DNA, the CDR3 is TGTGCCAGCAGCGCTCGACAGGGCACTGAAGCTTTCTTT. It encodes CASSARQGTEAFF.

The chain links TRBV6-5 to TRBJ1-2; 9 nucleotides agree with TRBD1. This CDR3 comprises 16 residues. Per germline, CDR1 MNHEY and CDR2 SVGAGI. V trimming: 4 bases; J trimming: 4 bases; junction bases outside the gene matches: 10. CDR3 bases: TGTGCCAGCAGTTTTACCGGGACAGGGAGGATCTATGGCTACACCTTC. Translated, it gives CASSFTGTGRIYGYTF.

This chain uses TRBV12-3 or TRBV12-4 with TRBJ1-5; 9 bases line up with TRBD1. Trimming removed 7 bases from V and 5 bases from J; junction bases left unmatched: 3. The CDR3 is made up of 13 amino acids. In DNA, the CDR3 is TGTGCCAGCAAGGGGACAGGGCATCAGCCCCAGCATTTT. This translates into CASKGTGHQPQHF.

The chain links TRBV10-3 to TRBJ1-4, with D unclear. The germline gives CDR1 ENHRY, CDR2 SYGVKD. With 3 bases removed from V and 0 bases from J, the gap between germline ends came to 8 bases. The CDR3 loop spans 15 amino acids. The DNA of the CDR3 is TGTGCCATCAGTGAAACGAGATCAACTAATGAAAAACTGTTTTTT. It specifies CAISETRSTNEKLFF.

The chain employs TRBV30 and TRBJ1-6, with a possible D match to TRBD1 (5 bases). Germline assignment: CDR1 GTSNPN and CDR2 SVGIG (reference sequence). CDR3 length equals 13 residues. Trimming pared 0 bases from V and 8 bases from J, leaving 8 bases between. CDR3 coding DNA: TGTGCCTGGAGTGTAACGGGGGATTCACCCCTCCACTTT. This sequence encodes CAWSVTGDSPLHF.

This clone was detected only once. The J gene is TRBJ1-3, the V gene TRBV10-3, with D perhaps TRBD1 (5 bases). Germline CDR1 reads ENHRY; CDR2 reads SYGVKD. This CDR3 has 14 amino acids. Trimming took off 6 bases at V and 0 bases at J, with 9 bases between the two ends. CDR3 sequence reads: CAIRDDSSGNTIYF. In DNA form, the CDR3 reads TGTGCCATCAGAGACGACAGCTCTGGAAACACCATATATTTT.

As DNA, the CDR3 is TGTGCCAGTAGGCTGGGTCAGGGGGCATCTGGTGGCTACACCTTC. It specifies CASRLGQGASGGYTF. The rearrangement uses TRBV19 and TRBJ1-2; 8 nucleotides agree with TRBD1. CDR3 length: 15 amino acids. The ends lost 6 bases at V and 7 bases at J; junction bases unmatched: 13. Per the germline V gene, CDR1 is LNHDA and CDR2 is SQIVND (reference sequence).

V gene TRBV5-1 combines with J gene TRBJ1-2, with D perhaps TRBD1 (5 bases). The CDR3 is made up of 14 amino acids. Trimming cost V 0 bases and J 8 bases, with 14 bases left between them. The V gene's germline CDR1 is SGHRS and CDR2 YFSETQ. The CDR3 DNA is TGCGCCAGCAGCTTGGCAAACTCAGGGTCCGGCTACACCTTC. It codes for CASSLANSGSGYTF.

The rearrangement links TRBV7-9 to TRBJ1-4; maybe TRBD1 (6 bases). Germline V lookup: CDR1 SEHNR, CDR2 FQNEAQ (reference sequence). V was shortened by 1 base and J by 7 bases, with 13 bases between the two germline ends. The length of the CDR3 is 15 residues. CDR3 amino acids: CASSLEGGAGEKLFF. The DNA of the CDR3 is TGTGCCAGCAGCTTAGAAGGGGGTGCGGGTGAAAAACTGTTTTTT.

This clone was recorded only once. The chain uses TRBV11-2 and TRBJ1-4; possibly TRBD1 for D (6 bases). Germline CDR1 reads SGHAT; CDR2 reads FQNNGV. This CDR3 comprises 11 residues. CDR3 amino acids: CITGHNEKLFF. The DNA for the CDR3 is TGTATTACGGGACACAATGAAAAACTGTTTTTT.